This T cell receptor beta chain was documented in a study of cytomegalovirus exposure and HLA in healthy donors. Study-level points and caveats: The majority of TCR sequences were rare, yet some public TCRs appeared in many donors.

As to this clone: What it binds is not known.

Trimming cost V 5 bases and J 7 bases; bases outside gene matches: 11. The CDR3 runs to 15 residues. Germline-derived CDR1 and CDR2 are SGHTA and FQGTGA. With 60 Vbeta and 13 Jbeta primers, the PCR was carried out. Sequenced by immunoSEQ multiplex PCR; TCRdb stores in-frame clones only, minus some. This sample yields about 160,000 clones, of which more than 75% are seen a single time; 1.5% belongs to the top ten. The rearrangement links TRBV7-3 to TRBJ2-7; 10 bases agree with TRBD2. Sequenced sample: PBMCs. The clonotype was recovered from a girl aged 5 to 17 in good health and CMV-seropositive. The CDR3 sequence is CASSPDGLAGDEQYF. The CDR3 DNA reads TGTGCCAGCAGCCCCGACGGGCTAGCGGGAGATGAGCAGTACTTC.